Listed below are T cell receptor beta chains from one sample, sequenced in a study of blood T cells in healthy people across ages. TCRdb reprocessed the 5' RACE reads with MiXCR, giving one entry per CDR3 protein. Counted here are more than 750,000 distinct CDR3 sequences, 25% to 30% occurring once; the ten biggest clones make up approximately 10%. This sample was shared with a second study, whose subject was T cells of mothers and their children.

Sequencing input: blood. These receptors were collected from a woman aged 40 to 49 in good health. CDR3s include the opening cysteine and the closing phenylalanine or tryptophan. A D gene is named only where the DNA matches it firmly. Not all rows give a size; the values are once, few, many and, for expanded clones, a class.

size	D	V	J	CDR3	DNA
few	TRBD1	TRBV19	TRBJ2-7	CASSRRDRFYEQYF	TGTGCCAGTAGTCGCCGGGACAGATTCTACGAGCAGTACTTC
.	TRBD1	TRBV12-3/TRBV12-4	TRBJ2-1	CASSPGQGARLEQFF	TGTGCCAGCAGCCCAGGGCAGGGGGCGCGTCTTGAGCAGTTCTTC
.	.	TRBV20-1	TRBJ2-1	CSARATSGGTQFF	TGCAGTGCTAGAGCCACCTCAGGGGGGACCCAGTTCTTC
.	TRBD1	TRBV20-1	TRBJ2-1	CSANPGTGDHDYNEQFF	TGCAGTGCTAACCCCGGGACAGGGGACCATGACTACAATGAGCAGTTCTTC
many	.	TRBV3-1	TRBJ2-7	CASTLSTSSYEQYF	TGTGCCAGCACCCTATCGACTAGCTCCTACGAGCAGTACTTC
few	.	TRBV28	TRBJ1-4	CASGVRETEKLFF	TGTGCCAGCGGTGTGCGGGAGACTGAAAAACTGTTTTTT
.	.	TRBV28	TRBJ1-5	CASSFGRGTSQPQHF	TGTGCCAGCAGTTTCGGCAGGGGAACGAGTCAGCCCCAGCATTTT
few	TRBD1	TRBV7-9	TRBJ2-1	CASNSQGVYNEQFF	TGTGCCAGCAACTCGCAGGGGGTGTACAATGAGCAGTTCTTC
few	.	TRBV5-6	TRBJ2-3	CASSPLLRESTDTQYF	TGTGCCAGCAGCCCCCTGCTACGGGAGAGCACAGATACGCAGTATTTT
.	TRBD1	TRBV30	TRBJ2-7	CAWRGIISGTGISYEQYF	TGTGCCTGGAGGGGAATCATCTCCGGGACAGGCATCTCCTACGAGCAGTACTTC
.	TRBD2	TRBV20-1	TRBJ2-5	CSAKRLAGWETRYF	TGCAGTGCTAAGAGACTAGCGGGGTGGGAGACCCGGTACTTC
.	TRBD1	TRBV7-9	TRBJ2-1	CASSPRDRGNNEQFF	TGTGCCAGCAGCCCCCGGGACAGGGGTAACAATGAGCAGTTCTTC